Each of the 26 T cell receptor beta chains below was sequenced from the same sample in a study of blood T cells in healthy people across ages. Then a second PCR, running about 7 to 11 cycles, was carried out with a sample-barcoded 5' primer and a J-beta primer mix. TCRdb called the 5' RACE reads again in MiXCR, with one record for every CDR3 protein. The data contain 600,000 to 1,000,000 distinct CDR3 sequences, roughly 50% of them singletons. The sequenced material came from blood. The receptor source for this set is a man aged 25 to 45 in good health.

This clonotype was seen a handful of times. The chain uses TRBV7-9 and TRBJ1-2, with D hard to call. The CDR3 is made up of 12 amino acids. The V end was cut by 1 base, the J end by 3 bases, with 3 bases between. CDR1 is SEHNR and CDR2 is FQNEAQ in the germline V gene (reference sequence). CDR3 sequence reads: CASSLEHYGYTF. The CDR3 region has the DNA TGTGCCAGCAGCTTAGAACACTATGGCTACACCTTC.

This clonotype was recorded a few times. The gene calls are TRBV7-2 and TRBJ2-5, with 7 positions matching TRBD2. Trimming took 4 bases from V and 4 from J; bases not matched to a gene: 15. CDR1 and CDR2 (germline): SGHTA, FQGNSA. The length of the CDR3 is 17 residues. CDR3: CASSYLSGTSGSETQYF. CDR3 bases: TGTGCCAGCAGCTACTTGAGCGGGACCTCCGGGTCAGAGACCCAGTACTTC.

The chain has TRBV6-5 and TRBJ2-7; the D gene is possibly TRBD1 (5 bases). Germline V CDR1 and CDR2: MNHEY, SVGAGI. V shed 7 bases and J shed 5 bases, with 15 bases lying between them. The CDR3 extends over 13 amino acids. The CDR3 sequence is CASNDRRGNEQYF. The DNA of the CDR3 is TGTGCCAGCAACGACAGAAGGGGCAACGAGCAGTACTTC.

V usage is TRBV6-6 and J usage is TRBJ1-2, with 7 bases aligning to TRBD1. The J segment lost 13 bases and the V segment lost 4 bases, leaving 9 bases of the junction unmatched. Germline lookup yields CDR1 MNHNY and CDR2 SVGAGI (reference sequence). The CDR3 contains 12 residues. The CDR3: CASSSRQGEITF. Written as DNA, the CDR3 is TGTGCCAGCAGTTCCAGACAGGGAGAAATCACCTTC.

Only a few counts were recorded for this clonotype. The CDR3 nucleotides are TGTGCCAGCAGCTTTGCGGGGGCCCTGGGGACCCAGTACTTC. This sequence encodes CASSFAGALGTQYF. V and J are TRBV7-9 and TRBJ2-5, with D perhaps matching TRBD2 (7 bases). There are 14 residues in the CDR3. V gave up 3 bases and J gave up 7 bases, with 15 bases separating them. Per germline, CDR1 SEHNR and CDR2 FQNEAQ (reference sequence).

The rearrangement uses TRBV7-2 and TRBJ2-7; TRBD2 agrees at 8 bases. The CDR3 runs to 15 residues. Per germline, CDR1 SGHTA and CDR2 FQGNSA. Germline trimming cut 0 bases from V and 3 bases from J; bases unmatched to any gene: 4. DNA for the CDR3: TGTGCCAGCAGCTTAGCAGGTAGCGGGGACTACGAGCAGTACTTC. It codes for CASSLAGSGDYEQYF. Using reference TRBV7-2 and TRBJ2-7 for the parts outside the CDR3, the full variable domain is GAGVSQSPSNKVTEKGKDVELRCDPISGHTALYWYRQSLGQGLEFLIYFQGNSAPDKSGLPSDRFSAERTGGSVSTLTIQRTQQEDSAVYLCASSLAGSGDYEQYFGPGTRLTVT.

V is TRBV7-2 and J is TRBJ2-3; 10 bases align to TRBD2. Germline CDR1 reads SGHTA; CDR2 reads FQGNSA. The CDR3 spans 16 residues. With 2 bases clipped from V and 0 bases from J, the junction kept 2 bases outside the gene matches. CDR3 amino acids: CASSLTAGGSTDTQYF. CDR3 nucleotides: TGTGCCAGCAGCTTAACAGCGGGAGGGAGCACAGATACGCAGTATTTT.

The rearrangement joins TRBV5-1 to TRBJ2-4; D remains unclear. The J call is doubtful: the DNA matches TRBJ2-7 better. Germline V lookup: CDR1 SGHRS, CDR2 YFSETQ. The CDR3 sequence is 15 residues long. The CDR3: CASSLTGPYAGEQYF. The CDR3 DNA sequence: TGCGCCAGCAGCTTGACCGGGCCATATGCCGGCGAGCAGTACTTC.

The genes are TRBV6-5 and TRBJ2-7; weak D call: TRBD2 (5 bases). V lost 2 bases to trimming and J lost 2 bases, with 13 bases between them. The CDR3 has 15 amino acids. The V gene's germline CDR1 is MNHEY and CDR2 SVGAGI. This CDR3 is CASSYARADPYEQYF. CDR3 DNA: TGTGCCAGCAGTTACGCCCGAGCGGATCCCTACGAGCAGTACTTC.

V and J are TRBV10-3 and TRBJ2-5; 7 positions agree with TRBD2. Germline V gene data show CDR1 as ENHRY and CDR2 as SYGVKD. The CDR3 extends over 14 amino acids. J gave up 2 bases and V 4 bases, and 4 bases lay outside the gene matches. The DNA of the CDR3 is TGTGCCATCAGTGCAGCTAGCGGTCAAGAGACCCAGTACTTC. Protein sequence: CAISAASGQETQYF.

The chain has TRBV21-1 and TRBJ1-1; TRBD1, the D gene given by the table, was not confirmed from the DNA. TRBV21-1 constitutes a pseudogene. CDR3 length: 13 residues. The CDR3 DNA sequence: TGTGCCGGAGGACAGCTAAAAACTAATGAAGCTTTCTTT. Translating gives CAGGQLKTNEAFF.

J is TRBJ2-3 and V is TRBV9; 7 bases agree with TRBD2. The germline V gene has CDR1 SGDLS and CDR2 YYNGEE. CDR3 length: 15 amino acids. The ends lost 0 bases at V and 6 bases at J; junction bases unmatched: 7. CDR3 coding DNA: TGTGCCAGCAGCGTAGAGGCGGGGGTGGTGGATACGCAGTATTTT. It is translated as CASSVEAGVVDTQYF.

This chain joins TRBV28 and TRBJ1-2; D call uncertain. Per the germline V gene, CDR1 is MDHEN and CDR2 is SYDVKM. The V end lost 4 bases, the J end lost 8 bases, and 17 bases lay between the germline ends. CDR3 length: 14 amino acids. The CDR3 here is CASSYNLVLSGYTF. CDR3 sequence (DNA): TGTGCCAGCAGTTACAACCTAGTTCTTTCGGGCTACACCTTC.

The gene calls are TRBV6-5 and TRBJ2-1; D is ambiguous. The CDR3 sequence is 14 residues long. CDR1 and CDR2 from the germline V gene are MNHEY and SVGAGI. V dropped 4 bases and J dropped 5 bases, with 12 bases sitting between them. CDR3 sequence (DNA): TGTGCCAGCAGTTCAGGCCCTGAAAACAATGAGCAGTTCTTC. It is translated as CASSSGPENNEQFF.

This chain joins TRBV7-2 and TRBJ2-5; 9 bases match TRBD1. The J call is uncertain, as TRBJ2-7 better fits the DNA end. The germline gives CDR1 SGHTA, CDR2 FQGNSA. This CDR3 comprises 16 residues. CDR3 nucleotides: TGTGCCAGCAGCTTATACCCCGGGGGGACAGGGTTCGAGCAGTACTTC. Residues: CASSLYPGGTGFEQYF.

V is TRBV29-1 and J is TRBJ2-3, with D possibly TRBD2 on 6 matching bases. The germline V gene encodes CDR1 SQVTM and CDR2 ANQGSEA. The CDR3 is made up of 13 amino acids. The ends were cut back, 6 bases at V and 4 bases at J, with 14 bases in the middle. In DNA, the CDR3 is TGCAGCGTCGGGGGACTCCCTCCAGATACGCAGTATTTT. Protein product: CSVGGLPPDTQYF.

The chain combines TRBV3-1 with TRBJ1-2, with unresolved D. This CDR3 is 11 amino acids long. From germline, CDR1 is LGHDT and CDR2 YNNKEL (reference sequence). V dropped 3 bases and J dropped 8 bases, with 7 bases sitting between them. The CDR3 bases are TGTGCCAGCAGCCAGTCAAGCGGCTACACCTTC. It encodes CASSQSSGYTF.

The chain is built from TRBV12-3 or TRBV12-4 and TRBJ2-5; D not resolved. The germline V and J ends were trimmed by 6 bases and 11 bases, with 19 bases remaining between them. CDR3 size: 13 residues. CDR3 residues: CASSPTRDNEQYF. The CDR3 region has the DNA TGTGCCAGCAGCCCAACCCGCGACAATGAGCAGTACTTC.

Concerning this clonotype itself: This may be a read error: a much more frequent sequence differs by one nucleotide. The chain carries TRBV29-1 and TRBJ2-1; TRBD1 is a possible D gene (6 bases). The J call may be incorrect, as the DNA end agrees better with TRBJ2-7. The CDR3 runs 12 residues. CDR1 is SQVTM and CDR2 is ANQGSEA in the germline V gene. The CDR3 nucleotides read TGCAGCACCCGGGACAACGGAGGTGAGCAGTACTTC. Protein product: CSTRDNGGEQYF.

The chain links TRBV7-3 to TRBJ2-1; D is undetermined. The CDR3 runs to 13 residues. Deletions cut 5 bases from V and 6 bases from J, with 11 bases between. The V gene's germline CDR1 is SGHTA and CDR2 FQGTGA. In DNA, the CDR3 is TGTGCCAGCAGCACCCCTGGTAGCAATGAGCAGTTCTTC. Protein sequence: CASSTPGSNEQFF. Drawing the rest from reference TRBV7-3 and TRBJ2-1, the complete variable domain is GAGVSQTPSNKVTEKGKYVELRCDPISGHTALYWYRQSLGQGPEFLIYFQGTGAADDSGLPNDRFFAVRPEGSVSTLKIQRTERGDSAVYLCASSTPGSNEQFFGPGTRLTVL.

The chain carries TRBV5-1 and TRBJ2-5; 11 positions agree with TRBD2. V was pared by 6 bases and J by 11 bases, with 21 bases of the junction left unmatched. Per the germline V gene, CDR1 is SGHRS and CDR2 is YFSETQ. The CDR3 runs to 17 residues. CDR3 bases: TGCGCCAGCACCCCCCGAGGGATGACTAGCGGGATTGGGGAGCAGTACTTC. Encoded protein: CASTPRGMTSGIGEQYF.

The rearrangement links TRBV6-2 or TRBV6-3 to TRBJ2-1; TRBD2 matches at 7 bases. The CDR3 has 17 amino acids. CDR1 and CDR2 (germline): MNHEY, SVGEGT. The V segment lost 8 bases and the J segment 3 bases; nucleotides outside the gene matches: 16. DNA for the CDR3: TGTGCCAGCGCCGCCTGGGGGGGACCTTCTCTCTACAATGAGCAGTTCTTC. It is translated as CASAAWGGPSLYNEQFF.

The CDR3: CASSVSTSYEQYF. The CDR3 DNA reads TGTGCCAGTAGTGTTTCCACCTCCTACGAGCAGTACTTC. V is TRBV19 and J is TRBJ2-7; D is undetermined. Trimming cost V 5 bases and J 0 bases, with 8 bases left between them. CDR1 and CDR2 from the germline V gene are LNHDA and SQIVND (reference sequence). This CDR3 is built from 13 residues.

The chain joins TRBV20-1 to TRBJ1-4, with 8 bases aligning to TRBD1. The germline gives CDR1 DFQATT, CDR2 SNEGSKA (reference sequence). This CDR3 is built from 14 residues. With 6 bases clipped from V and 6 bases from J, the junction kept 9 bases outside the gene matches. CDR3 loop: CSATRTGQHEKLFF. In DNA form, the CDR3 reads TGCAGTGCCACCCGGACAGGGCAACATGAAAAACTGTTTTTT.

The chain recombines TRBV4-1 with TRBJ2-5; weak D call: TRBD2 (6 bases). V lost 2 bases, J lost 6 bases, and 16 bases lay in between. Germline values: CDR1 MGHRA, CDR2 YSYEKL. The CDR3 is 15 amino acids. The CDR3 DNA sequence: TGCGCCAGCAGCCAAAGGGGTGGCGGGGCCAAGACCCAGTACTTC. Its protein is CASSQRGGGAKTQYF.

The sample holds a few counts of this clonotype. The chain recombines TRBV5-1 with TRBJ2-7, with unresolved D. CDR1 is SGHRS and CDR2 is YFSETQ in the germline V gene. Trimming cost V 4 bases and J 6 bases, with 14 bases left between them. This CDR3 comprises 13 residues. The DNA of the CDR3 is TGCGCCAGCAGCCTCACCCGGTGGAGCGAGCAGTACTTC. It is translated as CASSLTRWSEQYF.